Listed below are T cell receptor beta chains from one sample, sequenced in a study of CD8+ T cells in alopecia areata. TCRdb keeps only in-frame clones here, not all; method: immunoSEQ multiplex PCR. The sample yields 150,000 to 200,000 clones, about 65% seen once. The specimen comprised CD4+ T cells sorted from blood, sampled between weeks 49 and 50, from a patient treated with tofacitinib. The receptors come from a human donor with alopecia areata. Each CDR3 is given with its conserved first and last residue. A D gene is named only where the DNA matches it firmly. Size values are once, few and many counts, or a class for expanded clones, and some rows have none.

J	V	D	size	DNA	CDR3
TRBJ1-4	TRBV7-2	TRBD1	.	TGTGCCAGCAGTAAACAGGGGGCTGGAGAAAAACTGTTTTTT	CASSKQGAGEKLFF
TRBJ2-1	TRBV7-2	TRBD2	few	TGTGCCAGCAGCTTGGGACTAGCTTACAATGAGCAGTTCTTC	CASSLGLAYNEQFF
TRBJ1-6	TRBV27	.	.	TGTGCCAGCAGTTCTCGGACAGCTAATTCACCCCTCCACTTT	CASSSRTANSPLHF
TRBJ1-1	TRBV2	TRBD1	.	TGTGCCAGCAGTGGCACAGGGGCGGTCACTGAAGCTTTCTTT	CASSGTGAVTEAFF
TRBJ1-6	TRBV4-1	TRBD1	.	TGCGCCAGCAGCCAGAAATTTCCCTCGGGACAGGGGAATTCACCCCTCCACTTT	CASSQKFPSGQGNSPLHF
TRBJ2-2	TRBV29-1	.	few	TGCAGCGTTGAAAGACTAATTTCCGATACCCGGGAGCTGTTTTTT	CSVERLISDTRELFF
TRBJ1-6	TRBV2	.	.	TGTGCCAGCAGTGATTTAGGATCACCCCTCCACTTT	CASSDLGSPLHF
TRBJ1-5	TRBV4-3	TRBD1	.	TGCGCCAGCAGCCAAGATAAAGGGGGCGATCAGCCCCAGCATTTT	CASSQDKGGDQPQHF
TRBJ2-5	TRBV7-2	.	.	TGTGCCAGCAGCTCCGGTGGGGAGACCCAGTACTTC	CASSSGGETQYF
TRBJ1-2	TRBV30	.	.	TGTGCCTGGAGTGTACGCAGGGCTAACTATGGCTACACCTTC	CAWSVRRANYGYTF
TRBJ2-7	TRBV9	.	.	TGTGCCAGCAGCGTAGGAATGGATCCCTACGAGCAGTACTTC	CASSVGMDPYEQYF
TRBJ2-6	TRBV29-1	.	.	TGCAGCGTTGAGTCCTCTGGGGCCAACGTCCTGACTTTC	CSVESSGANVLTF
TRBJ1-1	TRBV10-2	.	.	TGCGCCAGCAGTGCGCAGGGGAGAAGCACTGAAGCTTTCTTT	CASSAQGRSTEAFF
TRBJ2-3	TRBV10-1	TRBD1	.	TGCGCCAGCAGTGAGCGGCAGGGGGCTTTAGATACGCAGTATTTT	CASSERQGALDTQYF
TRBJ2-3	TRBV9	.	.	TGTGCCAGCAGCGTAGGGGTCGGGGTCACAGATACGCAGTATTTT	CASSVGVGVTDTQYF
TRBJ2-5	TRBV7-9	.	.	TGTGCCAGCAGCACCCGACTTACGAATAAAGAGACCCAGTACTTC	CASSTRLTNKETQYF
TRBJ2-3	TRBV5-1	.	.	TGCGCCAGCAGCTGGAACCCTCTCGGGGCGGGGCTCAGCACAGATACGCAGTATTTT	CASSWNPLGAGLSTDTQYF
TRBJ2-6	TRBV15	.	.	TGTGCCACCAGCAGAGGTCCCCACTCTGGGGCCAACGTCCTGACTTTC	CATSRGPHSGANVLTF
TRBJ2-5	TRBV9	TRBD2	.	TGTGCCAGCAGCGTAGTAGCGGGGGGGGACAAAGAGACCCAGTACTTC	CASSVVAGGDKETQYF